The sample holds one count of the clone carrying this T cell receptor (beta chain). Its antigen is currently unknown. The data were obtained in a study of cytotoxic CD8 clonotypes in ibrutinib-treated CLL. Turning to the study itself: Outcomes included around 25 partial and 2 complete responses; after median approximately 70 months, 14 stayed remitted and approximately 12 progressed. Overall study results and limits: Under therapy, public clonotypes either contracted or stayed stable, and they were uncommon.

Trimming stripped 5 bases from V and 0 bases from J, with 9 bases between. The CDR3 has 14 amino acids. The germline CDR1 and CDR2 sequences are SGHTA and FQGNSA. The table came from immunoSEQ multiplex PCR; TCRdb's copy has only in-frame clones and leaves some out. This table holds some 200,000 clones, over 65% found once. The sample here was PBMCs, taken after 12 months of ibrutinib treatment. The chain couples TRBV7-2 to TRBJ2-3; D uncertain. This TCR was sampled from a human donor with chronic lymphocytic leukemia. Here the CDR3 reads CASSASPSTDTQYF. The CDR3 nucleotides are TGTGCCAGCAGCGCCTCCCCTAGCACAGATACGCAGTATTTT.